This T cell receptor (beta chain) was captured in a study of cytomegalovirus exposure and HLA in healthy donors. Overall study context: Earlier work reported 100 million or so unique TCR beta sequences from 180 million or so T cells. General observations from the study: It was approximately 150 TCR beta chains that were listed as cytomegalovirus-associated. The presence/absence work took it that sequencing depth was about the same across donors.

J was trimmed by 5 bases and V by 2 bases; bases with no gene match: 6. The CDR3 has 13 amino acids. Germline V gene data show CDR1 as GTSNPN and CDR2 as SVGIG (reference sequence). Amplification used 60 Vbeta primers and 13 Jbeta primers. Some clones are missing from TCRdb's copy, which holds only in-frame ones; the method was immunoSEQ multiplex PCR. The table has more than 100,000 clones, roughly 89% seen once; the top ten hold about 5.5%. This clone came up once. The antigen remains unidentified. The TCR sequence derives from a woman under 40 in good health and CMV-seronegative. V and J are TRBV30 and TRBJ2-7, with 7 nucleotides matching TRBD2. The specimen sequenced was PBMCs. CDR3 bases: TGTGCCTGGAGTCAGCTAGCGGCAAACGAGCAGTACTTC. As protein: CAWSQLAANEQYF.